One and the same sample provided the 23 T cell receptor beta chains below, sequenced in a study of regulatory T cells in long-lasting Graves disease (dated by TCRdb to 2020 to 2022). The sample's time point label is to be understood as: newly diagnosed GD, antithyroid drugs for less than 3 months. For both TCR sequencing and RNA sequencing, RNA was extracted from PBMCs using TRIzol. Library construction relied on multiplex PCR. The instrument was an Illumina HiSeq 4000. To build TCR beta libraries, CDR3 regions were amplified by Arm-PCR using iRepertoire HTBI primers. In-frame beta chains were kept once TCRdb had trimmed the public reads at Q25 with fastp and called clones with MiXCR. For every CDR3 protein sequence, its rows merge into one entry that carries the most common genes and DNA. The sample contains just over 600,000 distinct CDR3 sequences, 15% to 20% of them found a single time. The ten largest clones capture 15% to 20% of the sample.

Separately, the same data were catalogued under a study of T cells in Graves' hyperthyroidism and ophthalmopathy.

Sequencing was performed on peripheral blood mononuclear cells (PBMCs), taken at new diagnosis, from a patient treated with antithyroid drugs. The receptors stem from a young woman with Graves disease. Donor details come from another sample of the same person, matched by shared clones.

This clonotype appeared many times. The CDR3 DNA reads as TGTGCCAGCAGCTTAGCCCGCCTTACCGGGACTAGCGGGCTCGAGAGGGAGTATTTT. As protein: CASSLARLTGTSGLEREYF. The V gene is TRBV7-9, the J gene TRBJ2-3; 12 bases are a match to TRBD2. This CDR3 has 19 amino acids. V was pared by 0 bases and J by 13 bases, with 20 bases of the junction left unmatched. Germline-derived CDR1 and CDR2 are SEHNR and FQNEAQ (reference sequence).

The table lists this clonotype with a few counts. This chain uses TRBV12-3 or TRBV12-4 with TRBJ2-4; 7 bases map to TRBD2. This CDR3 comprises 18 residues. Unmatched junction bases numbered 12, after V lost 1 base and J lost 3 bases. CDR3 residues: CASSLEGGLGVVKNIQYF. The CDR3, as DNA: TGTGCCAGCAGTTTAGAGGGAGGGTTGGGGGTGGTCAAAAACATTCAGTACTTC.

In this sample, this clonotype turned up a few times. For the CDR3, the DNA is TGTGCCAGCAGTTTGAGTTTGGCTAGGACAGGGGTCTTAAGCTCCTACAATGAGCAGTTCTTC. Translating gives CASSLSLARTGVLSSYNEQFF. This chain joins TRBV27 and TRBJ2-1, with 9 bases aligning to TRBD1. This CDR3 contains 21 residues. The germline V gene has CDR1 MNHEY and CDR2 SMNVEV (reference sequence). V dropped 3 bases and J dropped 0; count of bases not matched to a gene: 18.

The chain recombines TRBV6-1 with TRBJ1-4, with 9 bases that match TRBD1. Germline-derived CDR1 and CDR2 are MNHNS and SASEGT. CDR3 size: 15 residues. J gave up 8 bases and V 6 bases, and 10 bases lay outside the gene matches. The CDR3 DNA is TGTGCCAGCAGCCGACTACAGGGGGCAGGGGAAAAACTGTTTTTT. As protein: CASSRLQGAGEKLFF.

This clonotype has just a few counts. This chain uses TRBV2 with TRBJ2-7; D is perhaps TRBD1 or TRBD2 (5 bases each). This CDR3 region has 13 residues. V dropped 7 bases and J dropped 5 bases, with 15 bases sitting between them. The germline V gene encodes CDR1 SNHLY and CDR2 FYNNEI. CDR3 nucleotide sequence: TGTGCCAGCACGGGGCAGGTGGGGCACGAGCAGTACTTC. Protein: CASTGQVGHEQYF.

This clonotype was counted only a few times. The J gene is TRBJ2-1, the V gene TRBV30; TRBD2 is a possible D gene (5 bases). Germline lookup yields CDR1 GTSNPN and CDR2 SVGIG (reference sequence). Trimming pared 2 bases from V and 4 bases from J, leaving 21 bases between. The CDR3 has 17 amino acids. CDR3 sequence (DNA): TGTGCCTGGAGTTCTGCTGGCGTTGGGTCGGGGTACAATGAGCAGTTCTTC. Protein: CAWSSAGVGSGYNEQFF.

In this sample, this clonotype turned up many times. The V call is TRBV2, the J call TRBJ1-4; D gene unclear. The germline gives CDR1 SNHLY, CDR2 FYNNEI. Trimming shortened V by 3 bases and J by 5 bases, and 7 bases separated the two germline ends. This CDR3 has 13 amino acids. The CDR3 reads CASSDDLNEKLFF. CDR3 in DNA: TGTGCCAGCAGTGATGACCTAAATGAAAAACTGTTTTTT.

As regards this clonotype: Its ends do not fully match the called genes, so a read error is possible. The chain has TRBV5-1 and TRBJ2-7; 8 bases are shared with TRBD1. The CDR3 runs to 15 residues. Germline-derived CDR1 and CDR2 are SGHRS and YFSETQ. CDR3 DNA sequence: TGCGCCAGCACCTTGGGACAGGCTGGTTTCTACGAGCAGTACTTC. Its translation is CASTLGQAGFYEQYF.

The chain joins TRBV11-3 to TRBJ1-5; tentatively, D is TRBD1 (6 bases). V was pared by 3 bases and J by 12 bases, with 18 bases between. The CDR3 contains 14 residues. Germline V gene sequence: CDR1 SGHNT, CDR2 YENEEA. CDR3 sequence: CASSFAPDRPVQHF. The DNA of the CDR3 is TGTGCCAGCAGCTTCGCCCCCGACAGGCCGGTCCAGCATTTT. Full variable domain (remainder filled in from reference TRBV11-3 and TRBJ1-5): EAGVVQSPRYKIIEKKQPVAFWCNPISGHNTLYWYLQNLGQGPELLIRYENEEAVDDSQLPKDRFSAERLKGVDSTLKIQPAELGDSAVYLCASSFAPDRPVQHFGDGTRLSIL.

This clonotype was seen many times. V and J are TRBV7-2 and TRBJ2-7, with a possible D match to TRBD2 (5 bases). Germline values: CDR1 SGHTA, CDR2 FQGNSA. There are 16 residues in the CDR3. V lost 2 bases, J lost 2 bases, and 16 bases lay in between. CDR3 protein: CASSLLAGADAYEQYF. The CDR3, as DNA: TGTGCCAGCAGCTTACTAGCCGGAGCAGACGCCTACGAGCAGTACTTC.

This rearrangement joins TRBV19 to TRBJ2-1; D gene unclear. The ends were cut back, 3 bases at V and 10 bases at J, with 10 bases in the middle. The CDR3 runs to 12 residues. The germline V gene has CDR1 LNHDA and CDR2 SQIVND (reference sequence). The CDR3 DNA reads as TGTGCCAGTAGTATCCCGCTGGGGGAGCAGTTCTTC. Translating gives CASSIPLGEQFF.

J is TRBJ2-4 and V is TRBV7-9, with unresolved D. Germline CDR1 and CDR2: SEHNR and FQNEAQ (reference sequence). CDR3 length: 13 residues. V was clipped by 2 bases and J by 8 bases, with 10 bases between them. The CDR3 DNA is TGTGCCAGCAGCTTACCTCAGACGTACATTCAGTACTTC. Translation gives CASSLPQTYIQYF.

This clonotype was recorded a few times. V gene TRBV6-1 combines with J gene TRBJ2-2; tentative D call: TRBD2 (5 bases). V was pared by 6 bases and J by 6 bases, with 14 bases between. Looked up from germline, CDR1 is MNHNS and CDR2 is SASEGT. The length of the CDR3 is 14 residues. The CDR3 DNA reads TGTGCCAGCAGACCTTCTGGAGGCGCCGGGGAGCTGTTTTTT. It yields the protein CASRPSGGAGELFF.

This clonotype was seen at least ten times. V and J are TRBV29-1 and TRBJ2-3, with D possibly being TRBD2 (6 bases). The V gene's germline CDR1 is SQVTM and CDR2 ANQGSEA. The V end was cut by 4 bases, the J end by 8 bases, with 13 bases between. The CDR3 sequence is 12 residues long. CDR3 sequence (DNA): TGCAGCGTTGCGTTGGATAGCGGTACGCAGTATTTT. Amino acids: CSVALDSGTQYF.

This clonotype has a count of ten or more. The chain has TRBV6-1 and TRBJ1-5; D is possibly TRBD1 (6 bases). This CDR3 contains 14 residues. Germline values: CDR1 MNHNS, CDR2 SASEGT. V was cut by 7 bases and J by 4 bases, with 14 bases left in between. Here the CDR3 reads CASKNNQGNQPQHF. The CDR3 nucleotides read TGTGCCAGCAAAAATAACCAGGGGAATCAGCCCCAGCATTTT.

The table lists this clonotype with a few counts. V is TRBV15 and J is TRBJ1-1; tentatively, D is TRBD1 (6 bases). Trimming took off 1 base at V and 0 bases at J, with 12 bases between the two ends. Germline CDR1 reads LNHNV; CDR2 reads YYDKDF (reference sequence). This CDR3 has 16 amino acids. CDR3 loop: CATSRGTQGLNTEAFF. DNA for the CDR3: TGTGCCACCAGCAGAGGAACGCAGGGGCTGAACACTGAAGCTTTCTTT.

At least ten counts were recorded for this clonotype. This chain links TRBV20-1 with TRBJ1-5; D unresolved. Trimming shortened V by 6 bases and J by 6 bases, and 12 bases separated the two germline ends. The CDR3 extends over 12 amino acids. Germline lookup yields CDR1 DFQATT and CDR2 SNEGSKA (reference sequence). CDR3 protein: CSARSVGQPQHF. The CDR3 DNA is TGCAGTGCCAGGTCTGTTGGTCAGCCCCAGCATTTT.

Note on this clonotype: It is likely a read error: a sequence one base away is far more abundant. The conserved phenylalanine or tryptophan normally closing the CDR3 is absent here, so this likely arose from a read error. V and J are TRBV6-5 and TRBJ1-1, with D unresolved. The V end lost 2 bases, the J end lost 2 bases, and 3 bases lay between the germline ends. The CDR3 consists of 12 residues. Germline V gives CDR1 MNHEY, CDR2 SVGAGI. CDR3 protein: CASSYPNTEAFL. CDR3 sequence (DNA): TGTGCCAGCAGTTACCCCAACACTGAAGCTTTCCTT.

This clonotype was counted ten times or more. J is TRBJ1-1 and V is TRBV5-1; the match to TRBD1 covers 7 bases. The junction had 7 bases not matched to a gene; V was cut back by 4 bases and J by 1 base. Germline CDR1 SGHRS, CDR2 YFSETQ. CDR3 length: 15 residues. For the CDR3, the DNA is TGCGCCAGCAGCCCACGGGACAGCTCGAACACTGAAGCTTTCTTT. Translating gives CASSPRDSSNTEAFF.

This clonotype was seen many times. The CDR3 here is CASSARGTGELFF. CDR3 sequence (DNA): TGTGCCAGCTCTGCCCGAGGCACCGGGGAGCTGTTTTTT. The chain employs TRBV3-1 and TRBJ2-2; D is unclear. Germline assignment: CDR1 LGHDT and CDR2 YNNKEL (reference sequence). The CDR3 runs to 13 residues. V lost 8 bases to trimming and J lost 4 bases, with 11 bases between them.

This clonotype was found a few times. The chain uses TRBV18 and TRBJ1-5; D perhaps matches TRBD1 (6 bases). Trimming pared 5 bases from V and 4 bases from J, leaving 9 bases between. This CDR3 is built from 13 residues. CDR1 is KGHSH and CDR2 is LQKENI in the germline V gene. The CDR3 is CASSDGQNQPQHF. CDR3 in DNA: TGTGCCAGCTCAGACGGACAGAATCAGCCCCAGCATTTT.

The chain combines TRBV7-2 with TRBJ2-5, with 9 bases aligning to TRBD2. CDR3 length equals 14 residues. Germline CDR1 is SGHTA and CDR2 is FQGNSA. V was clipped by 5 bases and J by 6 bases; unmatched bases: 7. CDR3 sequence reads: CASSPGLAEKTQYF. The DNA for the CDR3 is TGTGCCAGCAGCCCGGGACTAGCAGAAAAGACCCAGTACTTC.

This clonotype was counted many times. The chain recombines TRBV28 with TRBJ2-5; D is perhaps TRBD1 or TRBD2 (6 bases each). Looked up from germline, CDR1 is MDHEN and CDR2 is SYDVKM. Trimming removed 6 bases from V and 2 bases from J, with 13 bases in between. This CDR3 comprises 14 residues. This CDR3 is CASSQGGIQETQYF. CDR3 bases: TGTGCCAGCAGCCAAGGGGGGATTCAAGAGACCCAGTACTTC.